This entry describes one T cell receptor (beta chain). Its antigen is currently unknown. The sample belongs to a study of monozygotic twins with cystic fibrosis. Here immunoSEQ multiplex PCR was the method, and the copy in TCRdb shows in-frame clones only, minus some. The sample lists fewer than 20,000 clones; 95% to 98% were seen once. Overall study findings and caveats: Monozygotic CF twins shared more identical nucleotide clonotypes than unrelated patients. No link emerged between shared CDR3 counts and age, concordance or severity.

The source material was blood. This receptor was taken from a woman in her twenties or thirties with cystic fibrosis.

The CDR3 reads CSARRTSTDTQYF. The CDR3 bases are TGCAGCGCCAGAAGGACCAGCACAGATACGCAGTATTTT. The genes are TRBV29-1 and TRBJ2-3; D gene ambiguous. Germline loops: CDR1 SQVTM, CDR2 ANQGSEA. Trimming removed 7 bases from V and 0 bases from J, with 11 bases in between. The CDR3 length is 13 residues.